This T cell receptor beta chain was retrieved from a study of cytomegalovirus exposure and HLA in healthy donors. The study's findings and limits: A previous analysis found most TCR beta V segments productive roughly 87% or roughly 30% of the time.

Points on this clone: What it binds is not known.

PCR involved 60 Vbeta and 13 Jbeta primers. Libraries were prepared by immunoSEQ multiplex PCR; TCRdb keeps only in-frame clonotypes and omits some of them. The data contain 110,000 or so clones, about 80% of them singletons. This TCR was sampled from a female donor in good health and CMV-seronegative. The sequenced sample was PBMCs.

CDR3 sequence: CASNLLGGAETQYF. The CDR3 bases are TGTGCCAGTAACCTCCTCGGGGGTGCAGAGACCCAGTACTTC. The chain links TRBV2 to TRBJ2-5, with D possibly matching TRBD2 (6 bases). The germline CDR1 and CDR2 sequences are SNHLY and FYNNEI. Trimming shortened V by 9 bases and J by 4 bases, and 18 bases separated the two germline ends. The CDR3 loop spans 14 amino acids.